This T cell receptor (beta chain) was identified in a study of T cell repertoires in cytomegalovirus infection. The CDR3 runs 19 residues. Trimming at V came to 6 bases and at J to 0 bases, leaving 17 bases not matched to a gene. In germline, CDR1 is SGHKS, CDR2 YYEKEE (reference sequence). TCRdb independently ran MiXCR on the reads; one entry per CDR3 protein. The sample has 150,000 to 200,000 distinct CDR3 sequences; approximately 28% are singletons. The specimen was PBMCs. J is TRBJ2-2 and V is TRBV5-5; 7 nucleotides align to TRBD2. This TCR was sampled from a human donor in good health (CMV status not recorded). Some clones in this sample may be carry-over from other donors' samples. Here the CDR3 reads CASNSDGEAGPANTGELFF. In nucleotides, the CDR3 is TGTGCCAGCAACTCGGATGGGGAAGCGGGGCCCGCGAACACCGGGGAGCTGTTTTTT. The entire variable domain, with the rest obtained from reference TRBV5-5 and TRBJ2-2, is as follows: DAGVTQSPTHLIKTRGQQVTLRCSPISGHKSVSWYQQVLGQGPQFIFQYYEKEERGRGNFPDRFSARQFPNYSSELNVNALLLGDSALYLCASNSDGEAGPANTGELFFGEGSRLTVL.